Presented here are 8 T cell receptor beta chains from one specimen sequenced in a study of CD8+CD57+ T cells in acquired aplastic anemia. For CDR3 and TCR beta VDJ profiling, genomic DNA was the template used. TCRdb ran MiXCR on the reads and lists one entry per CDR3 protein. The data hold more than 250,000 distinct CDR3 sequences, with 55% to 60% observed a single time. The sequencing input was sorted CD4+, CD8+, or CD8+CD57+ T cells (not recorded which) from PBMCs. The receptors come from a human donor with severe aplastic anemia or a healthy control (not recorded which).

This clonotype was recorded many times. The J gene is TRBJ2-2, the V gene TRBV5-5, with TRBD2 identical over 9 bases. V was pared by 2 bases and J by 6 bases, with 5 bases of the junction left unmatched. The CDR3 is 15 residues long. The germline V gene encodes CDR1 SGHKS and CDR2 YYEKEE (reference sequence). CDR3 loop: CASSLMVAGAGELFF. In nucleotides, the CDR3 is TGTGCCAGCAGCTTAATGGTAGCGGGGGCCGGGGAGCTGTTTTTT.

V is TRBV5-5 and J is TRBJ2-3, with D unclear. Germline CDR1 reads SGHKS; CDR2 reads YYEKEE (reference sequence). V was cut by 4 bases and J by 4 bases, with 16 bases left in between. This CDR3 has 15 residues. In DNA, the CDR3 is TGTGCCAGCAGCATGCGGTCCGGGTCCGCAGATACGCAGTATTTT. Its translation: CASSMRSGSADTQYF.

This clonotype came up many times. The chain is built from TRBV4-1 and TRBJ1-5; 7 bases map to TRBD1. CDR3 length: 14 amino acids. From germline, CDR1 is MGHRA and CDR2 YSYEKL. With V trimmed by 0 bases and J by 11 bases, 7 bases remained unmatched. This CDR3 is CASSQETGSWSQHF. For the CDR3, the DNA is TGCGCCAGCAGCCAAGAGACAGGGAGTTGGTCCCAGCATTTT.

Ten or more counts support this clonotype. The CDR3 sequence is CASSHGDRGEAFF. Here the CDR3 DNA reads TGTGCCAGCAGTCACGGAGACAGGGGAGAAGCTTTCTTT. J is TRBJ1-1 and V is TRBV12-3 or TRBV12-4; 8 bases are a match to TRBD1. The CDR3 runs 13 residues. J lost 8 bases, V lost 5 bases, and 7 bases had no gene match.

This chain uses TRBV9 with TRBJ2-5; 12 bases map to TRBD2. Germline CDR1 and CDR2: SGDLS and YYNGEE. The J segment lost 0 bases and the V segment lost 3 bases, leaving 6 bases of the junction unmatched. CDR3 length: 17 residues. CDR3 sequence (DNA): TGTGCCAGCAGCGAACTAGCGGGGGGCCAGTACCAAGAGACCCAGTACTTC. Encoded protein: CASSELAGGQYQETQYF.

This CDR3 reads CSASSLAPVGKETQYF. The CDR3 bases are TGCAGCGCCAGCAGCTTGGCCCCGGTAGGAAAAGAGACCCAGTACTTC. The chain couples TRBV29-1 to TRBJ2-5; D is uncertain. Germline V lookup: CDR1 SQVTM, CDR2 ANQGSEA. CDR3 length equals 16 residues. V was shortened by 7 bases and J by 3 bases, with 24 bases between the two germline ends.

The chain combines TRBV10-3 with TRBJ1-5; D is undetermined. Germline-derived CDR1 and CDR2 are ENHRY and SYGVKD. CDR3 length equals 14 residues. V shed 4 bases and J shed 11 bases, with 18 bases lying between them. The CDR3 DNA is TGTGCCATCAGTGGGAAGGGTGAGATTGGGACCCAGCATTTT. This codes for CAISGKGEIGTQHF.

There are many counts of this clonotype. This chain links TRBV9 with TRBJ1-1; 10 bases align to TRBD1. V lost 0 bases, J lost 8 bases, and 7 bases stayed unmatched. Germline V gives CDR1 SGDLS, CDR2 YYNGEE. There are 15 residues in the CDR3. The CDR3 reads CASSVEGQGLHEAFF. The CDR3 DNA reads as TGTGCCAGCAGCGTAGAGGGACAGGGGCTACACGAAGCTTTCTTT.